This T cell receptor beta chain was captured in a study of cytomegalovirus exposure and HLA in healthy donors. About this clone: Its target is unknown.

Study-level results: Among donors in an Asian-associated ancestry cluster, a later analysis reportedly found fewer N-insertions than the roughly 610-donor mean.

PCR employed 60 Vbeta and 13 Jbeta primers. The table came from immunoSEQ multiplex PCR; TCRdb's copy has only in-frame clones and leaves some out. Found here are around 100,000 clones, around 75% of them singletons; the top ten hold about 4.5%. This CDR3 is 17 amino acids long. V gave up 1 base and J gave up 0 bases; unmatched junction bases: 8. Germline V gene sequence: CDR1 GTSNPN, CDR2 SVGIG (reference sequence). Sequenced sample: PBMCs. This TCR was sampled from a woman aged 18 to 35 in good health and CMV-seropositive. The chain employs TRBV30 and TRBJ2-1, with TRBD1 matching 8 bases. The CDR3 loop reads CAWSATRGLSSYNEQFF. As DNA, the CDR3 is TGTGCCTGGAGTGCCACCAGGGGGCTAAGCTCCTACAATGAGCAGTTCTTC.